This record looks at one TCR beta chain sequence and its context. The count of this clone is one. The specificity of this receptor is unknown. No base qualities exist here, and no much larger clone lies one base off it. These data are taken from a study of blood T cell repertoires in COVID-19 (dated by TCRdb to the early 2020s). Concerning the study at large: The collaborator samples originated in the United States, Italy and Spain and spanned the acute and convalescent phases of COVID-19. The material from the prospective study consisted of cDNA or gDNA derived from T cells, B-cell-depleted T cells, or PBMCs. The dataset comprised deeply sampled blood TCRbeta repertoires from subjects exposed to, actively infected with, or recovered from COVID-19. The repertoires were released in a freely available public database intended as a resource for research on the immune response to SARS-CoV-2. Samples came from the ongoing ImmuneRACE study (first 160 participants) plus 1,254 subjects from 6 global collaborators. A de-identified subject ID, COVID-19 status, age in years and sex were almost always included in the sample metadata. Where available, HLA class I and class II types were obtained from metadata supplied by the sample provider rather than from assay-based typing. General study outcomes and caveats: The quantity of clinical and demographic metadata differed by source and by participant and was supplied without curation.

Another Seattle source contributed samples from volunteer blood donors who had recovered from COVID-19. The collaborating institutions used their own protocols to collect whole blood in K2EDTA tubes. For TCRbeta analysis, collaborator samples were shipped as frozen whole blood, as isolated PBMCs, or as DNA extracted from either sample type. The immunoSEQ Assay, a bias-controlled multiplex PCR, was used to amplify TCRbeta CDR3 regions from genomic DNA. The authors' pipeline ran thus. Within the assay, amplification of reference gene primers was used to estimate how many nucleated cells each sample contained. To quantify the absolute abundance of each unique TCRbeta CDR3 rearrangement, sequence reads were collapsed and filtered. For each sample, productive Simpson clonality was calculated as the square root of Simpson's diversity index over productive rearrangements. Not all clones reach the TCRdb copy of this immuneACCESS table, which keeps in-frame sequences only. Checked studies attribute under half of the gap to unresolved V genes and leave the rest unexplained. From that table come the V and J calls and clone size; the DNA was used to work out D and trimming. This sample lists approximately 300,000 clones; approximately 88% were detected once. The biggest ten clones account for 5% to 7% of the sample.

The specimen sequenced was peripheral blood. The sequence derives from a man between 18 and 35 years old who had recovered from COVID-19.

The CDR3 region: CASSITGLNNQPQHF. The DNA is as follows: TGTGCCAGTAGTATAACAGGTTTGAATAATCAGCCCCAGCATTTT. This sequence uses TRBV19 and TRBJ1-5, with TRBD1 as a weak D call on 5 bases. CDR1 and CDR2 are drawn from the germline V gene (reference sequence): LNHDA, SQIVND. Trimming takes 2 bases from V and 4 bases from J, and the germline ends sit 12 bases apart. Counted from cysteine to phenylalanine, this CDR3 has 15 amino acids. The entry retains the CDR3 DNA only, 45 bases that are in frame from base 1.